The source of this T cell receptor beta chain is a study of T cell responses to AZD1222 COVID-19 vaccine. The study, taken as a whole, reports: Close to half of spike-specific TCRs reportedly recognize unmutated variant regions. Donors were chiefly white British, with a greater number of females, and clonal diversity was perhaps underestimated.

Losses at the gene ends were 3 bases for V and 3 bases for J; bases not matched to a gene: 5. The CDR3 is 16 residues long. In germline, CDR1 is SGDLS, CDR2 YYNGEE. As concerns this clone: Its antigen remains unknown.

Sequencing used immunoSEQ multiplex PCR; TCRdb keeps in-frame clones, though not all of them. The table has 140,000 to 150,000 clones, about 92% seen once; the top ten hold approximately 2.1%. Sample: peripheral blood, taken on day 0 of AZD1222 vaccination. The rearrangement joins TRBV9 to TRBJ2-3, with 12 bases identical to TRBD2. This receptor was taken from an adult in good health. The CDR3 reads CASSAPSGGATDTQYF. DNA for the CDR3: TGTGCCAGCAGCGCCCCTAGCGGGGGGGCTACAGATACGCAGTATTTT.